This note documents a single T cell receptor beta chain sequence. The sample is drawn from a study of CD8 T cells in Susac syndrome. CDR1 and CDR2 from the germline V gene are MNHEY and SMNVEV (reference sequence). The CDR3 has 12 amino acids. V trimming: 5 bases; J trimming: 6 bases; junction bases outside the gene matches: 4. Random hexamers were used to reverse transcribe the RNA input (about 0.5 to 1 ug). TCRdb passed the immunoSEQ multiplex PCR reads through MiXCR, listing each CDR3 protein once. The sample includes some 220,000 distinct CDR3 sequences, around 95% seen only once; the top ten take about 0.088%.

Input material: CD4+ T cells from PBMCs. The chain employs TRBV27 and TRBJ2-7; TRBD1 matches 7 bases. This clonotype originated in a human donor with multiple sclerosis. DNA of the CDR3: TGTGCCAGCAGTCGAACAGGGGTCGAGCAGTACTTC. Residues: CASSRTGVEQYF.